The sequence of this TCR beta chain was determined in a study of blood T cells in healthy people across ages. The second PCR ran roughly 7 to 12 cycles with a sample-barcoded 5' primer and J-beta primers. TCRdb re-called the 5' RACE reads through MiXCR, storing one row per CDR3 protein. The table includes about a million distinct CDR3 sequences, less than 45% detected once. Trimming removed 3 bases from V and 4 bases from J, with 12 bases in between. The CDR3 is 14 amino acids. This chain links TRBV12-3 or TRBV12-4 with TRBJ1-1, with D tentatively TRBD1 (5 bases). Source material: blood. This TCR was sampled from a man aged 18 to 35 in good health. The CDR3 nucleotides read TGTGCCAGCAGTTTTTATCAGGGCTTCACTGAAGCTTTCTTT. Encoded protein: CASSFYQGFTEAFF.